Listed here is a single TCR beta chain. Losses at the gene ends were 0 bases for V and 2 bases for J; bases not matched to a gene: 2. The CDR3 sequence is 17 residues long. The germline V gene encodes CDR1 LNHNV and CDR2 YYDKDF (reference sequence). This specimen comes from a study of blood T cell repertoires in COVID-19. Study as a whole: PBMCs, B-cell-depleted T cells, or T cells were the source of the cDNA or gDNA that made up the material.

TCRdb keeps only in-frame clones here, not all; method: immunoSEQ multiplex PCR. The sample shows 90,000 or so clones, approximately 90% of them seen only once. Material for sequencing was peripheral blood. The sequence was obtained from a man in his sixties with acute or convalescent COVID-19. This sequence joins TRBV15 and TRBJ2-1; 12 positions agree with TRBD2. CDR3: CATSRESSGRAYNEQFF. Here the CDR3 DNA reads TGTGCCACCAGCAGAGAGTCTAGCGGGAGGGCCTACAATGAGCAGTTCTTC.